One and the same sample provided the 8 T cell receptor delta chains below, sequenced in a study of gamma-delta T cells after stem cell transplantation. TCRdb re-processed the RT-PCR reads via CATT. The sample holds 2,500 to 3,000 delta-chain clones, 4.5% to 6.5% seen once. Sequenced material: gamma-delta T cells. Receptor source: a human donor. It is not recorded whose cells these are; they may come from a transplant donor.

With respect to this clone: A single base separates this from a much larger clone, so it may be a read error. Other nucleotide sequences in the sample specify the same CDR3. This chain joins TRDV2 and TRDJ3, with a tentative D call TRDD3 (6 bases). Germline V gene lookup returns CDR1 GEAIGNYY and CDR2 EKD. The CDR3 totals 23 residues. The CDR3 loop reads CACDTVPGDLGVRASWDTRQMFF. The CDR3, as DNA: TGTGCCTGTGACACCGTCCCTGGCGATTTGGGGGTCCGTGCCTCCTGGGACACCCGACAGATGTTCTTC.

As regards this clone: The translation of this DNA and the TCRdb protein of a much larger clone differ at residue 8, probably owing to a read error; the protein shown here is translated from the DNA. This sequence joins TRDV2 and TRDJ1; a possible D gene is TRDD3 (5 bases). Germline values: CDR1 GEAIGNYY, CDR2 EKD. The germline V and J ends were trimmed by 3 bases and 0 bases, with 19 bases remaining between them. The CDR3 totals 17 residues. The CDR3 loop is CACDPMGNPEYTDKLIF. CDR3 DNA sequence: TGTGCCTGTGACCCGATGGGGAACCCTGAGTACACCGATAAACTCATCTTT.

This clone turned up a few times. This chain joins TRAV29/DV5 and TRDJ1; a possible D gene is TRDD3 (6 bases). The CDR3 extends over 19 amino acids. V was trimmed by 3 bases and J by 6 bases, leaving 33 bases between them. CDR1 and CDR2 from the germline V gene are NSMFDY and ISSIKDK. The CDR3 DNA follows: TGTGCAGCAACAGGGAAGCACTGGGTCATCCCCCCCAGAAGTCATAAACTCATCTTT. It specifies CAATGKHWVIPPRSHKLIF.

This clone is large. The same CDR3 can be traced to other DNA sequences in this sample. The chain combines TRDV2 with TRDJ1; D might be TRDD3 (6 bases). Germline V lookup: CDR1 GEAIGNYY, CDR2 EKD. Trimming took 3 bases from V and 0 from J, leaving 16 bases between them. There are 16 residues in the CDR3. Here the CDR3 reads CACDALLGGYTDKLIF. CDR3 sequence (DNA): TGTGCCTGTGACGCGTTGTTGGGGGGTTACACCGATAAACTCATCTTT.

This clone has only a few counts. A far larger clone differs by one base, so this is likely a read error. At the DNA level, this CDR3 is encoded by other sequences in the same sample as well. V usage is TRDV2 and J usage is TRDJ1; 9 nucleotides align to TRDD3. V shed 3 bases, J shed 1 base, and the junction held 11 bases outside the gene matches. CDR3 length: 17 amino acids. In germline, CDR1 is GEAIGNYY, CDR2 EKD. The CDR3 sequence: CACDVLGDTQITDKLIF. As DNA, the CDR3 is TGTGCCTGTGACGTACTAGGGGATACGCAAATCACCGATAAACTCATCTTT.

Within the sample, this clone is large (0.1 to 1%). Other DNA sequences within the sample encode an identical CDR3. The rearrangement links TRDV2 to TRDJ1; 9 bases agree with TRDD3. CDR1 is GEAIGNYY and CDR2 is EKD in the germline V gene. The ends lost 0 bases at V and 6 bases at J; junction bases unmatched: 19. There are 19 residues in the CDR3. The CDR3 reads CACDTGSLHPGDTSHKLIF. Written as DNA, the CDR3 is TGTGCCTGTGACACCGGTTCCCTTCACCCGGGGGATACTTCGCATAAACTCATCTTT.

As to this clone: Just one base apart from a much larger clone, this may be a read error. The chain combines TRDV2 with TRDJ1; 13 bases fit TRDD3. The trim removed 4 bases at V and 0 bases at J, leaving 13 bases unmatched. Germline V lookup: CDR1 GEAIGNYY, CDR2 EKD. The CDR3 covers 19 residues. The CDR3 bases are TGTGCCTGTGATTCCGTACTGGGGGATACGACGGTGTACACCGATAAACTCATCTTT. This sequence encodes CACDSVLGDTTVYTDKLIF.

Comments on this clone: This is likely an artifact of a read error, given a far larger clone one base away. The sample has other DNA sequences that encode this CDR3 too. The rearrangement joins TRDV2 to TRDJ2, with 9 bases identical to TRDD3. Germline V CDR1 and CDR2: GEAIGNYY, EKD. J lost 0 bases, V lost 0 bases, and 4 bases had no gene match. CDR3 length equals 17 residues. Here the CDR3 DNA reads TGTGCCTGTGACACCCTGGGGGATTCGACTTTGACAGCACAACTCTTCTTT. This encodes CACDTLGDSTLTAQLFF.